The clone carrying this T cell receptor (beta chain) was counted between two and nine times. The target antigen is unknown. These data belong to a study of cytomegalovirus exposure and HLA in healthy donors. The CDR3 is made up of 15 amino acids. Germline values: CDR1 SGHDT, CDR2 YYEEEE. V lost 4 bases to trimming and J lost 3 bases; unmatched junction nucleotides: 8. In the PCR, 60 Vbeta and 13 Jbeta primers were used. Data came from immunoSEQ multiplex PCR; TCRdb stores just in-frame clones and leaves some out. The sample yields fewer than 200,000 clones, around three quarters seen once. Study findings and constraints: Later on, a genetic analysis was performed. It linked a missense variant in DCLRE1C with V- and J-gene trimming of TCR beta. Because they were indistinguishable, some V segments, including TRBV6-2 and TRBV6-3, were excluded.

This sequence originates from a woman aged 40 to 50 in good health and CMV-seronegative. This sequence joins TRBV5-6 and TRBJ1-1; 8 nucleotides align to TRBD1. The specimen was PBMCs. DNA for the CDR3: TGTGCCAGCAGCCCGGACAGGGCAACGGACACTGAAGCTTTCTTT. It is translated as CASSPDRATDTEAFF.